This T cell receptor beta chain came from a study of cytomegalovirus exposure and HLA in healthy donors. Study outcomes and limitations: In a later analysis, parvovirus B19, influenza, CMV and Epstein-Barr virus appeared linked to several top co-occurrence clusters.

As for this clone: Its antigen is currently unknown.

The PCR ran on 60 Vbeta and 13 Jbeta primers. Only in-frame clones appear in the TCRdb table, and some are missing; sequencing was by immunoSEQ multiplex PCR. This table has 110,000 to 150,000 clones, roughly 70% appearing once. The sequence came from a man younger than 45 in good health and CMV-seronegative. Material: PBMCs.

CDR3 coding DNA: TGCAGCGTTGAAGGGGCTAGCGGGAGAACCATAGAGACCCAGTACTTC. It yields the protein CSVEGASGRTIETQYF. V is TRBV29-1 and J is TRBJ2-5; TRBD2 aligns across 10 bases. Germline loops: CDR1 SQVTM, CDR2 ANQGSEA. There are 16 residues in the CDR3. Germline trimming cut 1 base from V and 4 bases from J; bases unmatched to any gene: 9.